The present T cell receptor (beta chain) was sequenced within a study of blood T cell repertoires in COVID-19. Study background: Sources were T cells, B-cell-depleted T cells, or PBMCs; the material itself was cDNA or gDNA.

Per the germline V gene, CDR1 is MGHDK and CDR2 is SYGVNS. The CDR3 is 15 residues long. V shed 3 bases and J shed 6 bases, with 15 bases lying between them. TCRdb keeps only in-frame clones here, not all; method: immunoSEQ multiplex PCR. The repertoire has roughly 200,000 clones, roughly 80% of them found once; the top ten carry roughly 12%. The chain carries TRBV25-1 and TRBJ2-1; possibly TRBD1 for D (5 bases). The origin of this receptor is a man aged 45 to 65 who had recovered from COVID-19. Sequencing was done on a sample of peripheral blood. The DNA of the CDR3 is TGTGCCAGCAGTGAGGGGCAGGGTGGGGTCAATGAGCAGTTCTTC. Protein: CASSEGQGGVNEQFF.